These T cell receptor beta chains were read from a single sample in a study of glioma-infiltrating T cells after dendritic cell vaccination. Clones were sequenced by immunoSEQ multiplex PCR, and TCRdb holds only the in-frame ones, with some missing. The table shows roughly 83,000 clones, with more than 75% occurring only once. The sequencing here drew on blood, taken before dendritic cell vaccination. The origin of the receptors is a human donor with glioblastoma. CDR3s include the opening cysteine and the closing phenylalanine or tryptophan. The D gene is left open where the match is weak. Rows may omit the clone size; those that give it use once, few, many or a size class.

clone_size: -
d_call: -
j_call: TRBJ1-2
v_call: TRBV25-1
cdr3_nt: TGTGCCAGCAGTCCACAGGTTGGGTATGGCTATGGCTACACCTTC
cdr3_aa: CASSPQVGYGYGYTF

clone_size: -
d_call: TRBD1
j_call: TRBJ2-7
v_call: TRBV6-5
cdr3_nt: TGTGCCAGCAGGACAGGGGATTACGAGCAGTACTTC
cdr3_aa: CASRTGDYEQYF

clone_size: -
d_call: -
j_call: TRBJ1-2
v_call: TRBV6-5
cdr3_nt: TGTGCCAGCAGTTACCTCGACAGTTATGGCTACACCTTC
cdr3_aa: CASSYLDSYGYTF

clone_size: -
d_call: -
j_call: TRBJ2-6
v_call: TRBV6-1
cdr3_nt: TGTGCCAGCAGTGAAATAGTTTACTCTGGGGCCAACGTCCTGACTTTC
cdr3_aa: CASSEIVYSGANVLTF

clone_size: -
d_call: -
j_call: TRBJ2-3
v_call: TRBV27
cdr3_nt: TGTGCCAGCAGTTTATCCAGAGATACGCAGTATTTT
cdr3_aa: CASSLSRDTQYF

clone_size: -
d_call: -
j_call: TRBJ2-3
v_call: TRBV11-3
cdr3_nt: TGTGCCAGCCAGGGCAGGGCTGCCGATACGCAGTATTTT
cdr3_aa: CASQGRAADTQYF

clone_size: once
d_call: TRBD1
j_call: TRBJ1-2
v_call: TRBV5-1
cdr3_nt: TGCGCCAGCAGCTTGGACCCAGGCGTAGGGACAGTGGTGAATGGCTACACCTTC
cdr3_aa: CASSLDPGVGTVVNGYTF

clone_size: -
d_call: -
j_call: TRBJ2-7
v_call: TRBV7-6
cdr3_nt: TGTGCCAGCAGCCAAGAGGACGAGCAGTACTTC
cdr3_aa: CASSQEDEQYF

clone_size: -
d_call: TRBD2
j_call: TRBJ2-3
v_call: TRBV4-1
cdr3_nt: TGCGCCAGCAGCCAGAACATACTAGCGGGGGGTCCAGATACGCAGTATTTT
cdr3_aa: CASSQNILAGGPDTQYF

clone_size: -
d_call: -
j_call: TRBJ2-7
v_call: TRBV29-1
cdr3_nt: TGCAGCGTCCAGGGTGGCCCTTTCTCCTACGAGCAGTACTTC
cdr3_aa: CSVQGGPFSYEQYF

clone_size: -
d_call: TRBD2
j_call: TRBJ2-3
v_call: TRBV9
cdr3_nt: TGTGCCAGCAGCGGGAGAAGCGGGAGTCTGGATACGCAGTATTTT
cdr3_aa: CASSGRSGSLDTQYF

clone_size: -
d_call: -
j_call: TRBJ2-2
v_call: TRBV9
cdr3_nt: TGTGCCAGCAGCGCAATAGAAAACACCGGGGAGCTGTTTTTT
cdr3_aa: CASSAIENTGELFF

clone_size: -
d_call: -
j_call: TRBJ2-2
v_call: TRBV11-2
cdr3_nt: TGTGCCAGCAGCTTAATCGGGGACTTCGTCACCGGGGAGCTGTTTTTT
cdr3_aa: CASSLIGDFVTGELFF

clone_size: -
d_call: TRBD2
j_call: TRBJ2-1
v_call: TRBV11-2
cdr3_nt: TGTGCCAGCAGAGAAGCGGGAGTGGGCTACAATGAGCAGTTCTTC
cdr3_aa: CASREAGVGYNEQFF

clone_size: -
d_call: TRBD1
j_call: TRBJ1-2
v_call: TRBV4-1
cdr3_nt: TGCGCCAGCAGCCAAGAACGACAGGGTGGGTTCGCCTATGGCTACACCTTC
cdr3_aa: CASSQERQGGFAYGYTF

clone_size: -
d_call: TRBD1
j_call: TRBJ1-1
v_call: TRBV29-1
cdr3_nt: TGCAGCGTTGAAGGGCCAACAGGGGGGCGCCGGGTCTTT
cdr3_aa: CSVEGPTGGRRVF

clone_size: -
d_call: -
j_call: TRBJ2-7
v_call: TRBV19
cdr3_nt: TGTGCCAGTAGCCCAGGACAGGGAGGGGGCTACGAGCAGTACTTC
cdr3_aa: CASSPGQGGGYEQYF

clone_size: -
d_call: TRBD1
j_call: TRBJ2-1
v_call: TRBV7-9
cdr3_nt: TGTGCCAGCAGCCCCGACAGGGGGCGCGGTTCTGAGCAGTTCTTC
cdr3_aa: CASSPDRGRGSEQFF

clone_size: -
d_call: TRBD2
j_call: TRBJ2-1
v_call: TRBV4-2
cdr3_nt: TGTGCCAGCAGACGTAGTGGGACTAGCGGGGGGGTTCGGGGCAATGAGCAGTTCTTC
cdr3_aa: CASRRSGTSGGVRGNEQFF

clone_size: -
d_call: -
j_call: TRBJ2-3
v_call: TRBV4-3
cdr3_nt: TGCGCCAGCAGCCAAGAGCAGGAGGCAGATACGCAGTATTTT
cdr3_aa: CASSQEQEADTQYF

clone_size: -
d_call: TRBD1
j_call: TRBJ2-7
v_call: TRBV7-2
cdr3_nt: TGTGCCAGCAGCTTAGGGGGGACAGGGCGCATGTACGAGCAGTACTTC
cdr3_aa: CASSLGGTGRMYEQYF

clone_size: -
d_call: -
j_call: TRBJ1-5
v_call: TRBV10-1
cdr3_nt: TGCGCCAGCCTCGAGGTGACCTTTAGCAATCAGCCCCAGCATTTT
cdr3_aa: CASLEVTFSNQPQHF

clone_size: -
d_call: TRBD2
j_call: TRBJ2-1
v_call: TRBV27
cdr3_nt: TGTGCCAGCAGAATGGGACTAGCGGGATCGAACTCCTACAATGAGCAGTTCTTC
cdr3_aa: CASRMGLAGSNSYNEQFF

clone_size: -
d_call: TRBD1
j_call: TRBJ2-7
v_call: TRBV10-3
cdr3_nt: TGTGCCATCAGGGAGAAGACAGGGGGTTCGAAGGAGCAGTACTTC
cdr3_aa: CAIREKTGGSKEQYF

clone_size: -
d_call: TRBD1
j_call: TRBJ1-3
v_call: TRBV7-3
cdr3_nt: TGTGCCAGCAGCCCCACCGGGACAGGGGGAAACACCATATATTTT
cdr3_aa: CASSPTGTGGNTIYF

clone_size: -
d_call: TRBD2
j_call: TRBJ2-6
v_call: TRBV29-1
cdr3_nt: TGCAGCGCCCCACTAGCGGGAGGGCGGGGGGCCAACGTCCTGACTTTC
cdr3_aa: CSAPLAGGRGANVLTF

clone_size: -
d_call: -
j_call: TRBJ1-5
v_call: TRBV21-1
cdr3_nt: -
cdr3_aa: CASSPNWGTGINQPQHF

clone_size: -
d_call: TRBD1
j_call: TRBJ1-2
v_call: TRBV18
cdr3_nt: TGTGCCAGCTCACCGACAGGGGCCAAAAACTATGGCTACACCTTC
cdr3_aa: CASSPTGAKNYGYTF

clone_size: -
d_call: TRBD1
j_call: TRBJ1-1
v_call: TRBV2
cdr3_nt: TGTGCCAGCAGTGGCAGGGGGCGAGGAGGGACTGAAGCTTTCTTT
cdr3_aa: CASSGRGRGGTEAFF

clone_size: -
d_call: TRBD2
j_call: TRBJ2-7
v_call: TRBV9
cdr3_nt: TGTGCCAGCAGCGTCAGGGAGGGGTCTGGCAAGCAGTACTTC
cdr3_aa: CASSVREGSGKQYF

clone_size: few
d_call: -
j_call: TRBJ2-7
v_call: TRBV11-2
cdr3_nt: TGTGCCAGCAGCTTATTGACTGCGAGAGACTACGAGCAGTACTTC
cdr3_aa: CASSLLTARDYEQYF

clone_size: -
d_call: TRBD1
j_call: TRBJ2-7
v_call: TRBV7-9
cdr3_nt: TGTGCCAGCAGCTTTTCGACAGGGATAACCTACGAGCAGTACTTC
cdr3_aa: CASSFSTGITYEQYF

clone_size: -
d_call: TRBD2
j_call: TRBJ2-1
v_call: TRBV27
cdr3_nt: TGTGCCAGCAGTTTGGTGGCTAGCGGGAAATACAATGAGCAGTTCTTC
cdr3_aa: CASSLVASGKYNEQFF

clone_size: few
d_call: TRBD2
j_call: TRBJ2-1
v_call: TRBV19
cdr3_nt: TGTGCCAGTAGTCTAGCGGGAGCGAATGAGCAGTTCTTC
cdr3_aa: CASSLAGANEQFF

clone_size: -
d_call: -
j_call: TRBJ2-3
v_call: TRBV5-1
cdr3_nt: TGCGCCAGCAGCTTAACCCCGGGGGAGACAGATACGCAGTATTTT
cdr3_aa: CASSLTPGETDTQYF

clone_size: -
d_call: -
j_call: TRBJ2-3
v_call: TRBV7-2
cdr3_nt: TGTGCCAGCAGCTTAGATGGGACTAGCACAGATACGCAGTATTTT
cdr3_aa: CASSLDGTSTDTQYF

clone_size: -
d_call: -
j_call: TRBJ2-7
v_call: TRBV18
cdr3_nt: TGTGCCAGCTCAGACAACTCCTACGAGCAGTACTTC
cdr3_aa: CASSDNSYEQYF

clone_size: -
d_call: TRBD1
j_call: TRBJ1-1
v_call: TRBV19
cdr3_nt: TGTGCCAGTAGTAGGGACAGGACCCTGGGCACTGAAGCTTTCTTT
cdr3_aa: CASSRDRTLGTEAFF

clone_size: -
d_call: TRBD2
j_call: TRBJ2-7
v_call: TRBV9
cdr3_nt: TGTGCCAGCAGCCCCTGGGAGGGCGAGCAGTACTTC
cdr3_aa: CASSPWEGEQYF

clone_size: -
d_call: TRBD1
j_call: TRBJ2-1
v_call: TRBV5-1
cdr3_nt: TGCGCCAGCAGCTTGGTCGGGACAGACAATGAGCAGTTCTTC
cdr3_aa: CASSLVGTDNEQFF

clone_size: -
d_call: -
j_call: TRBJ2-1
v_call: TRBV9
cdr3_nt: TGTGCCAGCTCGATAGAGTACGACAATGAGCAGTTCTTC
cdr3_aa: CASSIEYDNEQFF

clone_size: few
d_call: -
j_call: TRBJ2-7
v_call: TRBV5-1
cdr3_nt: TGCGCCAGCAGCCCATGGACGGGGGACTACGAGCAGTACTTC
cdr3_aa: CASSPWTGDYEQYF

clone_size: -
d_call: -
j_call: TRBJ2-5
v_call: TRBV10-2
cdr3_nt: TGCGCCAGCAGTGAGGTGGTGAGAGAGACCCAGTACTTC
cdr3_aa: CASSEVVRETQYF

clone_size: -
d_call: TRBD2
j_call: TRBJ2-7
v_call: TRBV6-1
cdr3_nt: TGTGCCAGCAGTGAAAGCGGGAGGGAACGATACGAGCAGTACTTC
cdr3_aa: CASSESGRERYEQYF